A single sample gave rise to the 8 T cell receptor beta chains below, sequenced in a study of cytomegalovirus exposure and HLA in healthy donors (dated by TCRdb to 2016 to 2017). Library construction relied on the immunoSEQ multiplex PCR assay. A mixture of 60 forward primers for TCR Vbeta segments and 13 reverse primers for TCR Jbeta segments was used in the multiplex PCR. Not all clones reach the TCRdb copy of this immuneACCESS table, which keeps in-frame sequences only. Checked studies attribute under half of the gap to unresolved V genes and leave the rest unexplained. Present in this sample are approximately 150,000 clones, 75% to 80% of which were seen just once. Of the sample, 2% to 3% falls within the top ten clones. Sequenced: PBMCs. All receptors derive from a woman between 18 and 30 years old in good health and CMV-seropositive.

V gene TRBV11-2 combines with J gene TRBJ1-2; TRBD1 aligns across 10 bases. The V gene end was trimmed by 5 bases and the J gene end by 4 bases; junction bases not matched to a gene: 16. Germline loops: CDR1 SGHAT, CDR2 FQNNGV. This CDR3 has 18 amino acids. The CDR3 sequence: CASSLIRDRGGGVYGYTF. DNA for the CDR3: TGTGCCAGCAGCCTAATCCGGGACAGGGGAGGGGGGGTCTATGGCTACACCTTC.

The chain uses TRBV27 and TRBJ2-2, with a weak D call TRBD2 (5 bases). CDR1 is MNHEY and CDR2 is SMNVEV in the germline V gene (reference sequence). The CDR3 loop spans 13 amino acids. The V and J ends lost 6 bases and 6 bases respectively, with 11 bases between them. CDR3 DNA sequence: TGTGCCAGCAGCACGAGGGTCGCCGGGGAGCTGTTTTTT. Amino acid sequence: CASSTRVAGELFF.

V and J are TRBV10-2 and TRBJ2-2, with TRBD2 as a possible D gene (5 bases). The CDR3 extends over 14 amino acids. The V gene's germline CDR1 is WSHSY and CDR2 SAAADI. Trimming removed 0 bases from V and 5 bases from J, with 7 bases in between. The CDR3 loop is CASSESEETGELFF. The CDR3 bases are TGCGCCAGCAGTGAGTCGGAGGAAACCGGGGAGCTGTTTTTT.

The gene calls are TRBV7-8 and TRBJ2-7, with a weak D call TRBD2 (5 bases). The germline V and J ends were trimmed by 7 bases and 4 bases, with 14 bases remaining between them. Germline V gene sequence: CDR1 SGHVS, CDR2 FQNEAQ. This CDR3 comprises 13 residues. The DNA for the CDR3 is TGTGCCAGCACTCTAGGGAGAGGGTACGAGCAGTACTTC. Translating it yields CASTLGRGYEQYF.

The chain recombines TRBV27 with TRBJ2-5; D gene ambiguous. In germline, CDR1 is MNHEY, CDR2 SMNVEV (reference sequence). V gave up 3 bases and J gave up 11 bases, with 16 bases separating them. The CDR3 totals 13 residues. The CDR3 DNA reads as TGTGCCAGCAGTTTGAAGCCGATCGGTGAGCAGTACTTC. Amino acid sequence: CASSLKPIGEQYF.

This sequence joins TRBV19 and TRBJ1-4, with D possibly being TRBD1 (5 bases). This CDR3 region has 15 residues. V lost 8 bases and J lost 0, with 13 bases in between. The germline gives CDR1 LNHDA, CDR2 SQIVND (reference sequence). The CDR3 DNA sequence: TGTGCCAGTCGAACCGACAGAGCAACTAATGAAAAACTGTTTTTT. Encoded protein: CASRTDRATNEKLFF.

This rearrangement joins TRBV6-5 to TRBJ2-2; 7 bases are a match to TRBD2. The CDR3 length is 16 residues. Germline trimming cut 3 bases from V and 6 bases from J; bases unmatched to any gene: 10. Germline CDR1 MNHEY, CDR2 SVGAGI. Written as DNA, the CDR3 is TGTGCCAGCAGTTATTGGCGGGGGACCCCCCCCGGGGAGCTGTTTTTT. Its protein product is CASSYWRGTPPGELFF.

V gene TRBV27 combines with J gene TRBJ2-7; D perhaps matches TRBD1 (6 bases). Germline V CDR1 and CDR2: MNHEY, SMNVEV (reference sequence). The CDR3 extends over 13 amino acids. Trimming cost V 6 bases and J 10 bases, with 19 bases left between them. DNA for the CDR3: TGTGCCAGCAGATACTCGGACAGCACTTATCAGTACTTC. Its translation: CASRYSDSTYQYF.